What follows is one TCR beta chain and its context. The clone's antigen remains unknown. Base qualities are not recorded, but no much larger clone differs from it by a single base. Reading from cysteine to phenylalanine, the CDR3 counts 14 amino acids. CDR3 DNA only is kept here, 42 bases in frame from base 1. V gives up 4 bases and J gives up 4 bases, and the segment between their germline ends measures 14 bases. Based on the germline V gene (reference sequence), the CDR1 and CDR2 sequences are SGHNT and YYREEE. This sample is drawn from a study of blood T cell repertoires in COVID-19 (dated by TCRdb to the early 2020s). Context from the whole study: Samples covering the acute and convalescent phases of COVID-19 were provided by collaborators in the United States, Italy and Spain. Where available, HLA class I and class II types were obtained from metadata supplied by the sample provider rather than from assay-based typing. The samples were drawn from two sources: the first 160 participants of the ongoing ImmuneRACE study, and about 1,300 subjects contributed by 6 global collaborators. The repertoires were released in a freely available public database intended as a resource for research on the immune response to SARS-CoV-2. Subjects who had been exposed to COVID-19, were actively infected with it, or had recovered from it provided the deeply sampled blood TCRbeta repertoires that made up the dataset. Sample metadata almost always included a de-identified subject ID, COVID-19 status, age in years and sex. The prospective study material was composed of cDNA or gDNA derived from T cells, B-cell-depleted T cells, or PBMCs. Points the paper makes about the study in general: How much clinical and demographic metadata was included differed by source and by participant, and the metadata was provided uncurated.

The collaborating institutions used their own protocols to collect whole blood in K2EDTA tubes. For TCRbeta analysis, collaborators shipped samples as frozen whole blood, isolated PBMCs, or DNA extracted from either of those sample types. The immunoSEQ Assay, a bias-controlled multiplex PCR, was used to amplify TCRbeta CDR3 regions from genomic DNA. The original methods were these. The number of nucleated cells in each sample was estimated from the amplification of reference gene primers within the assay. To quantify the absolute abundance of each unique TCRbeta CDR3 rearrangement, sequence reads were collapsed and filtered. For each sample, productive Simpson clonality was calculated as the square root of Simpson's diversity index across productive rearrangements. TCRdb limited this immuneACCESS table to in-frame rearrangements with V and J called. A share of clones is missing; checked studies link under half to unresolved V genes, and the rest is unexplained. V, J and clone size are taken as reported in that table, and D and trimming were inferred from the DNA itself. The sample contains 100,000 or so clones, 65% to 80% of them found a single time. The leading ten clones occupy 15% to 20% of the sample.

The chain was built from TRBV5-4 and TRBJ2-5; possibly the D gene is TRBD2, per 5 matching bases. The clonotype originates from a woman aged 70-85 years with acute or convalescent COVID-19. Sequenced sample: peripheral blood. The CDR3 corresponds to CASSPNRGGETQYF. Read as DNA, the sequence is TGTGCCAGCAGCCCCAACCGGGGTGGAGAGACCCAGTACTTC.